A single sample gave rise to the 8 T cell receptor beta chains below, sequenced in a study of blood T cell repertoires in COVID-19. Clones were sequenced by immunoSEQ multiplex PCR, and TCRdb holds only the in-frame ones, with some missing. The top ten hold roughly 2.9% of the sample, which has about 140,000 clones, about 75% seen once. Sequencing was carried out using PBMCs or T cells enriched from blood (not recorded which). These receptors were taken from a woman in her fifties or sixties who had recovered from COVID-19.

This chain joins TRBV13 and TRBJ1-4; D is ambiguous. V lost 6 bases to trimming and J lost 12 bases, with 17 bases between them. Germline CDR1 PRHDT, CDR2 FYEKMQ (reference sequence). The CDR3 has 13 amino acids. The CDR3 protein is CASRLTPLPELFF. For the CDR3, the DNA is TGTGCCAGCAGGCTTACGCCGCTTCCGGAACTGTTTTTT.

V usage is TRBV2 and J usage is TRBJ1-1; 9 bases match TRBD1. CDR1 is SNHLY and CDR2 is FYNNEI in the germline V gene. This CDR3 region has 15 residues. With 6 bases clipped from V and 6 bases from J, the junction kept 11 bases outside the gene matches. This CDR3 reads CASSDPDRGDPEAFF. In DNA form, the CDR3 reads TGTGCCAGCAGCGACCCAGACAGGGGGGACCCTGAAGCTTTCTTT. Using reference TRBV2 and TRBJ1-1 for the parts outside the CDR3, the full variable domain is EPEVTQTPSHQVTQMGQEVILRCVPISNHLYFYWYRQILGQKVEFLVSFYNNEISEKSEIFDDQFSVERPDGSNFTLKIRSTKLEDSAMYFCASSDPDRGDPEAFFGQGTRLTVV.

The CDR3 nucleotides are TGTGCCAGCAGCTACCCGACAGGGGGTAGAACCGGGGAGCTGTTTTTT. Translating gives CASSYPTGGRTGELFF. This rearrangement joins TRBV7-8 to TRBJ2-2, with 9 bases fitting TRBD1. Germline V lookup: CDR1 SGHVS, CDR2 FQNEAQ. V trimming: 4 bases; J trimming: 5 bases; junction bases outside the gene matches: 8. The CDR3 has 16 residues.

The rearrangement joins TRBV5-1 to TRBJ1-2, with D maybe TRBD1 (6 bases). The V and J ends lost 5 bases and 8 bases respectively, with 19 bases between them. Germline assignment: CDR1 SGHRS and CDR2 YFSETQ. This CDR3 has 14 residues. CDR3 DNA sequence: TGCGCCAGCAGTACTTCAGGGGAAGTGAGCGGCTACACCTTC. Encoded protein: CASSTSGEVSGYTF.

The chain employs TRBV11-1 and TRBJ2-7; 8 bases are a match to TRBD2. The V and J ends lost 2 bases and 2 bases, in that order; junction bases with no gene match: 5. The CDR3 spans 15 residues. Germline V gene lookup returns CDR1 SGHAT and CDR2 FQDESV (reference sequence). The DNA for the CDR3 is TGTGCCAGCAGCTTATTGTCGGGGGGGGCCTACGAGCAGTACTTC. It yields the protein CASSLLSGGAYEQYF.

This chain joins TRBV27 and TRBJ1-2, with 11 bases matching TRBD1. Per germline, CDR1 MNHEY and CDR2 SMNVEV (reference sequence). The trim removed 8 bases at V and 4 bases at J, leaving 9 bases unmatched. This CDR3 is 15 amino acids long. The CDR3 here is CASGIGGQGVYGYTF. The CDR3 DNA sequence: TGTGCCAGCGGCATAGGGGGACAGGGGGTCTATGGCTACACCTTC.

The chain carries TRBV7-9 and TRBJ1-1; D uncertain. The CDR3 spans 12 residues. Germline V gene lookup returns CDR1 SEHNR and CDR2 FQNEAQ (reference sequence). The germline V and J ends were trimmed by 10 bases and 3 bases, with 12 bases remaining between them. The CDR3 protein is CAIEPRDTEAFF. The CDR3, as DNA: TGTGCCATAGAGCCACGGGACACTGAAGCTTTCTTT. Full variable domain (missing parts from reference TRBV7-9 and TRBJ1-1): DTGVSQNPRHKITKRGQNVTFRCDPISEHNRLYWYRQTLGQGPEFLTYFQNEAQLEKSRLLSDRFSAERPKGSFSTLEIQRTEQGDSAMYLCAIEPRDTEAFFGQGTRLTVV.

Here the CDR3 DNA reads TGTGCCAGCAGTTTATTTGCTAGCGGGAGGGTGGATGAGCAGTTCTTC. It encodes CASSLFASGRVDEQFF. The rearrangement joins TRBV28 to TRBJ2-1, with TRBD2 matching 12 bases. The CDR3 consists of 16 residues. Germline V gene data show CDR1 as MDHEN and CDR2 as SYDVKM. After removal of 1 base from V and 8 bases from J, the junction contained 6 bases not matched to a gene.